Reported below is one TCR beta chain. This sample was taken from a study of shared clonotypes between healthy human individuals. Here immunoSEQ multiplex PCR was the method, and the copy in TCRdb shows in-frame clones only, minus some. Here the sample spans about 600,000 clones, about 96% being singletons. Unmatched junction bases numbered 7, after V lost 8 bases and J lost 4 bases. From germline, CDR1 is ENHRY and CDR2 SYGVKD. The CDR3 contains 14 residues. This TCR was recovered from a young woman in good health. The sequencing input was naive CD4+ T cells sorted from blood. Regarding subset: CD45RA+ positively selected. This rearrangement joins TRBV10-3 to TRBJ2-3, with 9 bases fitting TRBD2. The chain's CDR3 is CAIGAGGEADTQYF. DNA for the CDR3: TGTGCCATCGGCGCGGGAGGGGAGGCAGATACGCAGTATTTT.